These 32 T cell receptor beta chains came from one sample sequenced in a study of blood T cell repertoires in COVID-19. Sequencing was performed with immunoSEQ multiplex PCR; in TCRdb, only in-frame clones are kept and a portion is missing. Seen here are roughly 200,000 clones, roughly three quarters observed once, and the top ten hold around 8.9%. Material: peripheral blood. The receptors were gathered from a woman aged 45-60 years with active or convalescent COVID-19.

The chain couples TRBV30 to TRBJ1-2; 10 positions match TRBD1. CDR3 length: 17 residues. Trimming removed 3 bases from V and 8 bases from J; junction bases left unmatched: 18. Per germline, CDR1 GTSNPN and CDR2 SVGIG (reference sequence). DNA for the CDR3: TGTGCCTGGAGCCCTGATTCGGACAGGGGGTTACCTGGCGGCTACACCTTC. Its translation is CAWSPDSDRGLPGGYTF.

The V and J genes are TRBV29-1 and TRBJ1-1, with 8 bases lining up with TRBD1. The CDR3 runs 13 residues. V gave up 6 bases and J gave up 5 bases; unmatched junction bases: 8. Germline-derived CDR1 and CDR2 are SQVTM and ANQGSEA. The CDR3 DNA reads as TGCAGCGTCGCAGGACAGGGCGCTACTGAAGCTTTCTTT. It yields the protein CSVAGQGATEAFF.

The rearrangement uses TRBV30 and TRBJ1-6; 9 bases are a match to TRBD1. Looked up from germline, CDR1 is GTSNPN and CDR2 is SVGIG (reference sequence). This CDR3 is built from 18 residues. Trimming took 1 base from V and 3 from J; bases not matched to a gene: 10. The CDR3 reads CAWSDPGQGIFYNSPLHF. The CDR3 nucleotides are TGTGCCTGGAGTGACCCGGGACAGGGTATCTTCTATAATTCACCCCTCCACTTT.

The chain is built from TRBV3-1 (or the pseudogene TRBV3-2) and TRBJ2-2; D possibly corresponds to TRBD2 (5 bases). The CDR3 spans 15 residues. Germline CDR1 and CDR2: LGHDT and YNNKEL (reference sequence). Deletions cut 1 base from V and 5 bases from J, with 11 bases between. CDR3 loop: CASSQVLGETGELFF. The DNA for the CDR3 is TGTGCCAGCAGCCAAGTCCTCGGGGAGACCGGGGAGCTGTTTTTT.

The V and J genes are TRBV3-1 (or the pseudogene TRBV3-2) and TRBJ2-1; no clear D gene. From germline, CDR1 is LGHDT and CDR2 YNNKEL (reference sequence). The CDR3 runs 14 residues. Trimming cost V 2 bases and J 6 bases, with 11 bases left between them. CDR3 nucleotide sequence: TGTGCCAGCAGCCAACAGGCCGCCCGCAATGAGCAGTTCTTC. This translates into CASSQQAARNEQFF.

The genes are TRBV10-3 and TRBJ1-6; no reliable D call. The CDR3 is made up of 13 amino acids. V lost 6 bases to trimming and J lost 9 bases, with 12 bases between them. Germline CDR1 and CDR2: ENHRY and SYGVKD. CDR3 residues: CAIRGDRVSPLHF. The CDR3 DNA follows: TGTGCCATCAGGGGAGACCGAGTTTCACCCCTCCACTTT.

This chain uses TRBV5-4 with TRBJ1-1; maybe TRBD1 (5 bases). V was shortened by 3 bases and J by 6 bases, with 12 bases between the two germline ends. CDR1 SGHNT and CDR2 YYREEE come from the germline V gene (reference sequence). This CDR3 is built from 13 residues. This CDR3 is CASSYDSPAEAFF. As DNA, the CDR3 is TGTGCCAGCAGCTACGACAGTCCAGCTGAAGCTTTCTTT.

The V and J genes are TRBV5-1 and TRBJ2-1; D perhaps matches TRBD1 (5 bases). The length of the CDR3 is 17 residues. Germline V gene data show CDR1 as SGHRS and CDR2 as YFSETQ. The V end lost 1 base, the J end lost 4 bases, and 18 bases lay between the germline ends. CDR3 DNA sequence: TGCGCCAGCAGCTTGTCAGGGTGGCCGTCTGATTACAATGAGCAGTTCTTC. Translating it yields CASSLSGWPSDYNEQFF.

The chain uses TRBV5-1 and TRBJ2-3; 11 nucleotides match TRBD2. V shed 0 bases and J 6 bases; nucleotides not matched to a gene: 6. Germline assignment: CDR1 SGHRS and CDR2 YFSETQ. The CDR3 loop spans 16 amino acids. The CDR3 region is CASSLGVAGGPDTQYF. CDR3 coding DNA: TGCGCCAGCAGCTTGGGTGTAGCGGGGGGGCCGGATACGCAGTATTTT.

The chain couples TRBV6-4 to TRBJ2-3; tentatively, D is TRBD2 (5 bases). Germline V gene sequence: CDR1 MRHNA, CDR2 SNTAGT. The CDR3 is 14 residues long. V was shortened by 6 bases and J by 1 base, with 11 bases between the two germline ends. This CDR3 is CASSEGRGTDTQYF. The CDR3 bases are TGTGCCAGCAGCGAGGGAAGGGGCACAGATACGCAGTATTTT.

This clone was detected only a few times. The V call is TRBV29-1, the J call TRBJ1-1; TRBD1 agrees at 7 bases. After removal of 3 bases from V and 5 bases from J, the junction contained 6 bases not matched to a gene. Germline V CDR1 and CDR2: SQVTM, ANQGSEA. The CDR3 length is 13 residues. CDR3 loop: CSVEIDRATEAFF. CDR3 DNA: TGCAGCGTTGAGATCGACAGGGCTACTGAAGCTTTCTTT.

This clone was observed once. This chain uses TRBV4-2 with TRBJ1-1, with D perhaps matching TRBD1 (5 bases). CDR1 and CDR2 from the germline V gene are LGHNA and YNFKEQ. CDR3 length: 19 amino acids. V lost 1 base and J lost 3, with 24 bases in between. The CDR3 protein is CASSQGPREGAFLDTEAFF. The CDR3 DNA reads TGTGCCAGCAGCCAAGGCCCCAGGGAGGGAGCCTTTTTGGACACTGAAGCTTTCTTT.

This clone was observed a few times. The chain is built from TRBV7-9 and TRBJ1-4; 12 bases are a match to TRBD1. The J segment lost 7 bases and the V segment lost 6 bases, leaving 12 bases of the junction unmatched. Germline V CDR1 and CDR2: SEHNR, FQNEAQ (reference sequence). The CDR3 totals 17 residues. The CDR3 DNA follows: TGTGCCAGCAGTTCCCGGGACAGGGGGCCCAAGGGTGAAAAACTGTTTTTT. It encodes CASSSRDRGPKGEKLFF.

The chain carries TRBV10-2 and TRBJ1-1, with D hard to call. Trimming removed 1 base at V and 6 bases at J, with 15 bases between. There are 15 residues in the CDR3. Germline assignment: CDR1 WSHSY and CDR2 SAAADI. CDR3 amino acids: CASSELGPEGPEAFF. The CDR3 nucleotides read TGCGCCAGCAGTGAGTTAGGCCCGGAGGGCCCTGAAGCTTTCTTT.

This clone has just one count. The chain has TRBV6-1 and TRBJ1-1, with D perhaps matching TRBD1 (6 bases). The V gene lost 7 bases and the J gene lost 4 bases, with 25 bases spanning the gap. CDR3 length equals 17 residues. The germline CDR1 and CDR2 sequences are MNHNS and SASEGT. The CDR3: CASTDGPAGARFTEAFF. The CDR3 DNA follows: TGTGCCAGCACTGACGGACCCGCGGGGGCGAGGTTCACTGAAGCTTTCTTT.

The rearrangement uses TRBV27 and TRBJ1-5; TRBD1 matches at 7 bases. Trimming took 6 bases from V and 7 from J; bases not matched to a gene: 9. Germline CDR1 and CDR2: MNHEY and SMNVEV (reference sequence). The CDR3 is made up of 14 amino acids. In nucleotides, the CDR3 is TGTGCCAGCAGCCATGACAGGGTGGAGCAGCCCCAGCATTTT. Translation: CASSHDRVEQPQHF.

The CDR3 nucleotides are TGTGCCAGCAGCCGTCTCGGGCGGGAGGGCCCCTTTCGAGAGACCCAGTACTTC. Translation gives CASSRLGREGPFRETQYF. The chain uses TRBV11-2 and TRBJ2-5; 9 bases line up with TRBD2. The CDR3 contains 18 residues. CDR1 and CDR2 (germline): SGHAT, FQNNGV. With 5 bases clipped from V and 4 bases from J, the junction kept 17 bases outside the gene matches.

The J gene is TRBJ2-3, the V gene TRBV7-2; 9 bases are shared with TRBD1. Germline assignment: CDR1 SGHTA and CDR2 FQGNSA. The CDR3 extends over 16 amino acids. V gave up 5 bases and J gave up 3 bases; unmatched junction bases: 9. CDR3 nucleotide sequence: TGTGCCAGCAGCCCCCGACAGGGGGTAAGGACAGATACGCAGTATTTT. This gives the protein CASSPRQGVRTDTQYF.

The rearrangement links TRBV19 to TRBJ2-1; D is possibly TRBD2 (5 bases). The CDR3 totals 14 residues. V lost 2 bases, J lost 11 bases, and 16 bases lay in between. CDR1 and CDR2 (germline): LNHDA, SQIVND (reference sequence). CDR3: CASSIRDVGRKQFF. CDR3 nucleotide sequence: TGTGCCAGTAGTATAAGGGATGTAGGGAGAAAGCAGTTCTTC.

The chain links TRBV5-1 to TRBJ2-2; TRBD1 aligns across 12 bases. J gave up 3 bases and V 4 bases, and 4 bases lay outside the gene matches. The germline CDR1 and CDR2 sequences are SGHRS and YFSETQ. CDR3 length: 16 residues. The CDR3 sequence: CASSAGQGADTGELFF. In DNA form, the CDR3 reads TGCGCCAGCAGCGCGGGACAGGGGGCGGACACCGGGGAGCTGTTTTTT.

The CDR3 DNA sequence: TGCGCCAGCAGCTTTGCCCGAGGGGTAGCGGATGAGCAGTTCTTC. It encodes CASSFARGVADEQFF. The rearrangement joins TRBV5-1 to TRBJ2-1; D perhaps matches TRBD2 (6 bases). Trimming pared 2 bases from V and 8 bases from J, leaving 17 bases between. The germline gives CDR1 SGHRS, CDR2 YFSETQ. There are 15 residues in the CDR3.

The rearrangement joins TRBV6-2 or TRBV6-3 to TRBJ1-2; 7 nucleotides align to TRBD1. There are 13 residues in the CDR3. Germline CDR1 reads MNHEY; CDR2 reads SVGEGT. Unmatched junction bases numbered 3, after V lost 2 bases and J lost 6 bases. The CDR3 DNA is TGTGCCAGCAGTTACAAGGGGGCCCATGGCTACACCTTC. Translating gives CASSYKGAHGYTF.

This clone appeared a few times. This chain connects TRBV7-2 to TRBJ2-7, with 9 bases identical to TRBD1. The germline CDR1 and CDR2 sequences are SGHTA and FQGNSA. The CDR3 spans 14 residues. Trimming cost V 5 bases and J 3 bases; bases outside gene matches: 5. CDR3 bases: TGTGCCAGCAGCCCACAGGGGGCTTTCTACGAGCAGTACTTC. Translation: CASSPQGAFYEQYF.

The chain couples TRBV7-6 to TRBJ1-1; D gene ambiguous. Trimming left V 1 base short and J 5 bases short, with 8 bases between. Germline CDR1 is SGHVS and CDR2 is FNYEAQ. The CDR3 runs to 13 residues. CDR3 bases: TGTGCCAGCAGCTTAGTGTCGGGGACTGAAGCTTTCTTT. It translates to CASSLVSGTEAFF. The variable domain in full, completed from reference TRBV7-6 and TRBJ1-1, reads GAGVSQSPRYKVTKRGQDVALRCDPISGHVSLYWYRQALGQGPEFLTYFNYEAQQDKSGLPNDRFSAERPEGSISTLTIQRTEQRDSAMYRCASSLVSGTEAFFGQGTRLTVV.

This chain links TRBV3-1 (or the pseudogene TRBV3-2) with TRBJ2-1; 13 bases are a match to TRBD2. V lost 3 bases, J lost 4 bases, and 12 bases stayed unmatched. The CDR3 consists of 19 residues. Germline values: CDR1 LGHDT, CDR2 YNNKEL (reference sequence). The CDR3: CASSHAPGLAGCFYNEQFF. The CDR3 DNA sequence: TGTGCCAGCAGCCATGCACCGGGACTAGCGGGGTGTTTTTACAATGAGCAGTTCTTC.

V is TRBV28 and J is TRBJ2-3; maybe TRBD2 (5 bases). Germline V gene data show CDR1 as MDHEN and CDR2 as SYDVKM. Trimming removed 6 bases from V and 0 bases from J, with 19 bases in between. The CDR3 sequence is 17 residues long. This CDR3 reads CASRGRPRRPSTDTQYF. Here the CDR3 DNA reads TGTGCCAGCAGGGGGAGACCTAGACGCCCGAGCACAGATACGCAGTATTTT.

The rearrangement joins TRBV19 to TRBJ1-5, with D hard to call. Looked up from germline, CDR1 is LNHDA and CDR2 is SQIVND (reference sequence). The ends were cut back, 2 bases at V and 4 bases at J, with 12 bases in the middle. CDR3 length: 15 amino acids. CDR3 DNA: TGTGCCAGTAGTATAATGGCTGCGGGGAATCAGCCCCAGCATTTT. Translation gives CASSIMAAGNQPQHF.

The CDR3: CASSGGTGDEQFF. CDR3 DNA sequence: TGTGCCAGCAGCGGCGGGACAGGAGATGAGCAGTTCTTC. The genes are TRBV9 and TRBJ2-1; 8 nucleotides align to TRBD1. CDR1 and CDR2 (germline): SGDLS, YYNGEE. This CDR3 has 13 amino acids. V gave up 3 bases and J gave up 8 bases; unmatched junction bases: 4.

This chain joins TRBV5-6 and TRBJ1-2; no reliable D call. Deletions cut 3 bases from V and 0 bases from J, with 12 bases between. Germline lookup yields CDR1 SGHDT and CDR2 YYEEEE. The CDR3 totals 15 residues. The CDR3 DNA is TGTGCCAGCAGCTCGGGGTTTTACTCTAACTATGGCTACACCTTC. Protein product: CASSSGFYSNYGYTF.

This chain's CDR3 is CASSFGTLNTEAFF. In nucleotides, the CDR3 is TGTGCCAGCAGTTTTGGGACACTGAACACTGAAGCTTTCTTT. This chain links TRBV28 with TRBJ1-1, with D perhaps matching TRBD1 (6 bases). The CDR3 covers 14 residues. CDR1 is MDHEN and CDR2 is SYDVKM in the germline V gene. V was clipped by 3 bases and J by 0 bases, with 8 bases between them. The full variable domain, its missing parts supplied by reference TRBV28 and TRBJ1-1, is DVKVTQSSRYLVKRTGEKVFLECVQDMDHENMFWYRQDPGLGLRLIYFSYDVKMKEKGDIPEGYSVSREKKERFSLILESASTNQTSMYLCASSFGTLNTEAFFGQGTRLTVV.

The chain links TRBV6-2 or TRBV6-3 to TRBJ2-3, with 10 bases identical to TRBD2. CDR1 is MNHEY, CDR2 SVGEGT, per germline. The J segment lost 0 bases and the V segment lost 2 bases, leaving 14 bases of the junction unmatched. The CDR3 spans 20 residues. The CDR3 sequence: CASSYRALGSGGSSTDTQYF. CDR3 sequence (DNA): TGTGCCAGCAGTTACAGGGCTTTAGGTAGCGGGGGGTCTAGCACAGATACGCAGTATTTT.

In its sample, this clone was seen a few times. Distinct nucleotide sequences in the sample also encode this CDR3. The V and J genes are TRBV7-2 and TRBJ2-5; a possible D gene is TRBD1 (6 bases). Germline assignment: CDR1 SGHTA and CDR2 FQGNSA. V was cut by 6 bases and J by 1 base, with 9 bases left in between. The CDR3 is 13 residues long. CDR3 amino acids: CASSRTVQETQYF. The CDR3 nucleotides are TGTGCCAGCAGTCGGACAGTCCAAGAGACCCAGTACTTC. Using reference TRBV7-2 and TRBJ2-5 for the parts outside the CDR3, the full variable domain is GAGVSQSPSNKVTEKGKDVELRCDPISGHTALYWYRQSLGQGLEFLIYFQGNSAPDKSGLPSDRFSAERTGGSVSTLTIQRTQQEDSAVYLCASSRTVQETQYFGPGTRLLVL.